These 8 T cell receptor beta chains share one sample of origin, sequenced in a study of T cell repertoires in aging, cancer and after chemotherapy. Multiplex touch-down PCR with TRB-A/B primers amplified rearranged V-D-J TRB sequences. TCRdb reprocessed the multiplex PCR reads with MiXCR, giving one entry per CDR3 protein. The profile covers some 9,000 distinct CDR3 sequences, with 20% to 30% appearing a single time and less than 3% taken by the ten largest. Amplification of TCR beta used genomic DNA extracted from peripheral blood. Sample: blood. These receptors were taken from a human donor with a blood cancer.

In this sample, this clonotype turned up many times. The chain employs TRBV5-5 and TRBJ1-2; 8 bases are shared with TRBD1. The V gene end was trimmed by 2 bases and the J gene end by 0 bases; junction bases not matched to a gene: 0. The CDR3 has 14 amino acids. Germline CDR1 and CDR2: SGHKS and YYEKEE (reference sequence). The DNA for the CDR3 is TGTGCCAGCAGCTTACAGGGGGCTAACTATGGCTACACCTTC. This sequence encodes CASSLQGANYGYTF.

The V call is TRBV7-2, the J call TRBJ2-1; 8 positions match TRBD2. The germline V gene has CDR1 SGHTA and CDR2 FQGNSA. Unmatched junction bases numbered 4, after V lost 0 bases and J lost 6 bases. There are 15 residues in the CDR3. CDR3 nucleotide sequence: TGTGCCAGCAGCTTAGCGACTGGGACTAGCAATGAGCAGTTCTTC. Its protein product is CASSLATGTSNEQFF.

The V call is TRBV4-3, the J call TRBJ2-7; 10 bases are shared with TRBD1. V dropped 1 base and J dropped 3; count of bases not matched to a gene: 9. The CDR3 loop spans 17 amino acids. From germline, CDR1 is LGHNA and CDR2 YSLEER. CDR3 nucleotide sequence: TGCGCCAGCAGCCAAGTAGCCGGGACAGGGGCAATCTACGAGCAGTACTTC. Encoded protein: CASSQVAGTGAIYEQYF.

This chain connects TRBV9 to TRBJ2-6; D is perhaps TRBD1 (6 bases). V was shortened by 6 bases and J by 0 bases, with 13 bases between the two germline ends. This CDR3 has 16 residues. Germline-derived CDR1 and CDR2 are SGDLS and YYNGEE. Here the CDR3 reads CASNSDSGSGANVLTF. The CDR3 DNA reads TGTGCCAGCAACTCGGACAGTGGCTCTGGGGCCAACGTCCTGACTTTC.

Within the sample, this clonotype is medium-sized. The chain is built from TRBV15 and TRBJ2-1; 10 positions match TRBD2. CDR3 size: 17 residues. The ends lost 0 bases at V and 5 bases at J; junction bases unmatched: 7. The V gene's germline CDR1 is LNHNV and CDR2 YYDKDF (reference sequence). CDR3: CATSRDLGLAGDNEQFF. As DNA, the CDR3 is TGTGCCACCAGCAGAGATTTAGGGCTAGCGGGAGACAATGAGCAGTTCTTC.

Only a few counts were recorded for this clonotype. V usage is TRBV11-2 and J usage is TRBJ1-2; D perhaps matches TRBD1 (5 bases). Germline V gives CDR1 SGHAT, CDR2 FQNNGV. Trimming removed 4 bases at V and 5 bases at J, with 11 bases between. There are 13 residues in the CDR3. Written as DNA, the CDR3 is TGTGCCAGCAGCTCAACAGGCAGATATGGCTACACCTTC. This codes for CASSSTGRYGYTF.

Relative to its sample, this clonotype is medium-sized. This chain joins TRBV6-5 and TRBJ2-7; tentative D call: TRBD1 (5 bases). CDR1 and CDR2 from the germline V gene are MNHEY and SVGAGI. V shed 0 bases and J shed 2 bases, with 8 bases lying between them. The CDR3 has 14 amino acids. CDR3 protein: CASSYSTDTYEQYF. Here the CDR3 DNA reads TGTGCCAGCAGTTACTCGACAGATACCTACGAGCAGTACTTC.

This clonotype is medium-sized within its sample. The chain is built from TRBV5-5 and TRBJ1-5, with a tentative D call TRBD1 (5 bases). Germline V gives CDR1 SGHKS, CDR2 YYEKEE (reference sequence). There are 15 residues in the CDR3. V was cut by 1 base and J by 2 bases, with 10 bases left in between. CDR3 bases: TGTGCCAGCAGCTTGAGGGACCGGGGCAATCAGCCCCAGCATTTT. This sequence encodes CASSLRDRGNQPQHF.